A single sample gave rise to the 18 T cell receptor beta chains below, sequenced in a study of CXCR3-negative and CXCR3-positive naive CD8 T cells. Broader study findings: Naive cells that were CXCR3-positive had more hydrophobic TRB CDR3s (compared with CXCR3-negative naive cells).

Preparation of TRB cDNA libraries relied on 5' RACE carrying UMI labels. TCRdb re-called the 5' RACE reads and gives one entry per CDR3 protein, without DNA. Its listing shows 100,000 or so distinct CDR3 sequences. What these receptors recognize is not known. Sequenced: naive CXCR3+ CD8+ T cells from blood. Subset defined: CD45RO-CCR7+CD27+CD95- naive CD8+ T cells expressing CXCR3 (TNR3+). The receptors were sampled from a human donor in good health. Some clones in this sample may be carry-over from other donors' samples.

The rearrangement joins TRBV5-6 to TRBJ2-3. The germline V gene has CDR1 SGHDT and CDR2 YYEEEE. The CDR3 is made up of 13 amino acids. CDR3 amino acids: CASSLAPKDTQYF.

The rearrangement uses TRBV7-9 and TRBJ2-5; TCRdb designates TRBD1, a call that cannot be tested without DNA. The CDR3 spans 19 residues. Germline CDR1 and CDR2: SEHNR and FQNEAQ (reference sequence). CDR3 loop: CASSLINGEKTGAQETQYF.

This sequence joins TRBV7-9 and TRBJ1-4. In germline, CDR1 is SEHNR, CDR2 FQNEAQ (reference sequence). The CDR3 runs to 16 residues. CDR3 in amino acids: CASSLSLAATNEKLFF.

The V gene is TRBV29-1, the J gene TRBJ2-5. CDR1 is SQVTM, CDR2 ANQGSEA, per germline. The CDR3 is made up of 12 amino acids. CDR3 in amino acids: CSGIQSQETQYF. Full variable domain (rest looked up from reference TRBV29-1 and TRBJ2-5): SAVISQKPSRDICQRGTSLTIQCQVDSQVTMMFWYRQQPGQSLTLIATANQGSEATYESGFVIDKFPISRPNLTFSTLTVSNMSPEDSSIYLCSGIQSQETQYFGPGTRLLVL.

The chain couples TRBV6-6 to TRBJ2-5; absent DNA, TCRdb's TRBD1 call cannot be checked. Per the germline V gene, CDR1 is MNHNY and CDR2 is SVGAGI (reference sequence). This CDR3 is built from 14 residues. The CDR3 loop is CASSYRERAETQYF.

This sequence joins TRBV5-6 and TRBJ2-3. CDR3 length: 14 amino acids. Germline loops: CDR1 SGHDT, CDR2 YYEEEE. The CDR3 here is CASSPDTDTDTQYF.

The chain joins TRBV13 to TRBJ1-2; TCRdb's D gene call, TRBD1, goes unchecked for lack of DNA. The CDR3 is 13 residues long. Germline CDR1 is PRHDT and CDR2 is FYEKMQ (reference sequence). The CDR3 here is CASSFGQARVYTF.

The chain employs TRBV4-1 and TRBJ2-1; TCRdb picks TRBD1, but there is no DNA to check that call. CDR1 is MGHRA, CDR2 YSYEKL, per germline. This CDR3 comprises 16 residues. CDR3 residues: CASSPRDRGLPNEQFF.

V is TRBV7-9 and J is TRBJ2-1; the D call from TCRdb, TRBD2, cannot be confirmed without DNA. The CDR3 contains 18 residues. The germline V gene encodes CDR1 SEHNR and CDR2 FQNEAQ (reference sequence). CDR3 region: CASSLTSGGRISYNEQFF. The full variable domain, completed using reference TRBV7-9 and TRBJ2-1, is DTGVSQNPRHKITKRGQNVTFRCDPISEHNRLYWYRQTLGQGPEFLTYFQNEAQLEKSRLLSDRFSAERPKGSFSTLEIQRTEQGDSAMYLCASSLTSGGRISYNEQFFGPGTRLTVL.

This sequence joins TRBV5-1 and TRBJ1-1; the D call of TRBD1 rests on TCRdb alone, since no DNA is present to check it. This CDR3 comprises 14 residues. Germline CDR1 and CDR2: SGHRS and YFSETQ. CDR3 region: CASSLGAGSTEAFF.

The gene calls are TRBV27 and TRBJ2-1. This CDR3 spans 15 amino acids. The germline CDR1 and CDR2 sequences are MNHEY and SMNVEV (reference sequence). The CDR3 sequence: CASSLAGSPYNEQFF.

This chain joins TRBV6-2 or TRBV6-3 and TRBJ2-1. The CDR3 runs 16 residues. Germline lookup yields CDR1 MNHEY and CDR2 SVGEGT. The CDR3 sequence: CASSYKVPFYYNEQFF.

The chain employs TRBV4-1 and TRBJ1-4. From germline, CDR1 is MGHRA and CDR2 YSYEKL. The CDR3 is 13 amino acids. CDR3: CASSQVVNEKLFF.

The chain couples TRBV6-5 to TRBJ1-4; TCRdb names TRBD1, which stays unverified in the absence of DNA. Germline loops: CDR1 MNHEY, CDR2 SVGAGI. The CDR3 sequence is 15 residues long. CDR3 amino acids: CASSDGQTTNEKLFF.

The V call is TRBV19, the J call TRBJ2-1; the TCRdb D gene call, TRBD1, has no DNA to confirm it. In germline, CDR1 is LNHDA, CDR2 SQIVND (reference sequence). CDR3 length equals 15 residues. CDR3 residues: CASTPGQGGGMEQFF.

The V and J genes are TRBV2 and TRBJ2-1; TCRdb picks TRBD1, but there is no DNA to check that call. This CDR3 has 14 amino acids. Germline CDR1 and CDR2: SNHLY and FYNNEI. The CDR3 sequence is CASSAGTGQLRPFF. Drawing the rest from reference TRBV2 and TRBJ2-1, the complete variable domain is EPEVTQTPSHQVTQMGQEVILRCVPISNHLYFYWYRQILGQKVEFLVSFYNNEISEKSEIFDDQFSVERPDGSNFTLKIRSTKLEDSAMYFCASSAGTGQLRPFFGPGTRLTVL.

The chain carries TRBV9 and TRBJ2-7; TCRdb returns TRBD1, unconfirmable since there is no DNA. The CDR3 spans 15 residues. CDR1 is SGDLS and CDR2 is YYNGEE in the germline V gene. The CDR3 here is CASSSGQGAYVEQYF.

The rearrangement uses TRBV12-3 or TRBV12-4 and TRBJ2-1; the D call from TCRdb, TRBD1, cannot be confirmed without DNA. The CDR3 length is 14 residues. CDR3 sequence: CATRLGASYNEQFF.